The entry below gives a single T cell receptor beta chain sequence along with its context. The antigen is undetermined. The entry originates in a study of cytomegalovirus exposure and HLA in healthy donors. Study-wide results and limits: Despite most TCR sequences being rare, some public TCRs occurred in many donors. Roughly uniform depth of sequencing across donors was assumed in presence/absence analyses.

The study ran its PCR with 60 Vbeta and 13 Jbeta primers. Clones were sequenced by immunoSEQ multiplex PCR, and TCRdb holds only the in-frame ones, with some missing. The sample has some 140,000 clones; roughly 83% are singletons. The V segment lost 6 bases and the J segment 4 bases; nucleotides outside the gene matches: 5. CDR1 and CDR2 (germline): MGHDK, SYGVNS. This CDR3 contains 13 residues. The sample comprised PBMCs. The origin of this receptor is a man aged 25-45 years in good health and CMV-seropositive. This chain uses TRBV25-1 with TRBJ1-2, with 7 bases aligning to TRBD1. The CDR3 nucleotides read TGTGCCAGCAGCCAACAGGGGTCCTATGGCTACACCTTC. Amino acids: CASSQQGSYGYTF.